Described below is a single T cell receptor beta chain sequence and its context. This specimen belongs to a study of long-term antiretroviral therapy in people with HIV. An immunoSEQ assay, version v3.0, was performed at survey level. Only in-frame clones appear in the TCRdb table, and some are missing; sequencing was by immunoSEQ multiplex PCR. Seen here are 20,000 or so clones, roughly 84% observed once, and the top ten hold approximately 9%. The CDR3 consists of 15 residues. The V gene lost 5 bases and the J gene lost 4 bases, with 15 bases spanning the gap. Per germline, CDR1 MNHNY and CDR2 SVGAGI (reference sequence).

The sequence came from a man aged 18 to 30 with HIV. The rearrangement uses TRBV6-6 and TRBJ2-1, with D maybe TRBD2 (7 bases). The sample here was unsorted PBMCs, taken 0.2 years before starting antiretroviral therapy. The CDR3 sequence is CASSTGLGGYNEQFF. DNA for the CDR3: TGTGCCAGCAGTACCGGACTAGGGGGATACAATGAGCAGTTCTTC.